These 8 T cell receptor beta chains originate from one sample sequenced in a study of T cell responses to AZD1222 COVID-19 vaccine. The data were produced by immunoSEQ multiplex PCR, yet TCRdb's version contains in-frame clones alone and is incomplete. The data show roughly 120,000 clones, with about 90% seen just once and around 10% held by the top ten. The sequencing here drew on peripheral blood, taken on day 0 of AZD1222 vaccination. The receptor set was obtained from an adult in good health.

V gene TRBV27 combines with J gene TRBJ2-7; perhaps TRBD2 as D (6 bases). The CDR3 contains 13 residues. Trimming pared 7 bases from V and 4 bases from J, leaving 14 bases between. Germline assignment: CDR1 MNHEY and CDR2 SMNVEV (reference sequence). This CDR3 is CASTRVGGYEQYF. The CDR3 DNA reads TGTGCCAGCACCCGGGTGGGGGGATACGAGCAGTACTTC.

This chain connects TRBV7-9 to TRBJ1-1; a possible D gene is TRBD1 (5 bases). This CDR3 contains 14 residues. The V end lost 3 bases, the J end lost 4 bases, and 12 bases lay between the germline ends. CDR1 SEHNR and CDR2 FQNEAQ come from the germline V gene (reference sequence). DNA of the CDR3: TGTGCCAGCAGCTTTGGTGGGGCGGGCACTGAAGCTTTCTTT. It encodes CASSFGGAGTEAFF.

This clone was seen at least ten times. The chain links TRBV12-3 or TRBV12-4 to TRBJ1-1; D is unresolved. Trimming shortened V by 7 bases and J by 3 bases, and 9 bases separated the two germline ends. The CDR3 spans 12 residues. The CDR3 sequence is CASTLPYTEAFF. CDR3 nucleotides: TGTGCCAGCACCCTCCCCTACACTGAAGCTTTCTTT.

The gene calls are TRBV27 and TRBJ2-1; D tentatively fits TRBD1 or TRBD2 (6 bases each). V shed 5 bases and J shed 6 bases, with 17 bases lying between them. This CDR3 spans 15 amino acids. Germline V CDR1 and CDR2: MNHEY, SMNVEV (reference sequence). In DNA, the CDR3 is TGTGCCAGCAGTGTTGGGGGGCTAAGGGGCAATGAGCAGTTCTTC. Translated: CASSVGGLRGNEQFF.

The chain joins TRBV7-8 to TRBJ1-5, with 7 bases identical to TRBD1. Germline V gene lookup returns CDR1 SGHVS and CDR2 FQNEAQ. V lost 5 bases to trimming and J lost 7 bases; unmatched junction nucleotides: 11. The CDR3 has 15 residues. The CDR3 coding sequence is TGTGCCAGCAGCCTCGGGACAGTGGGGCGACAGCCCCAGCATTTT. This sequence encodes CASSLGTVGRQPQHF.

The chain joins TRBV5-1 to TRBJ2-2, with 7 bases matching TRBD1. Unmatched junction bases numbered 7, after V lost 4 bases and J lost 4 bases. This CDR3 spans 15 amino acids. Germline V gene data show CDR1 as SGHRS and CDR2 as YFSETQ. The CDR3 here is CASSQEGQTTGELFF. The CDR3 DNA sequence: TGCGCCAGCAGCCAAGAGGGACAGACCACCGGGGAGCTGTTTTTT.

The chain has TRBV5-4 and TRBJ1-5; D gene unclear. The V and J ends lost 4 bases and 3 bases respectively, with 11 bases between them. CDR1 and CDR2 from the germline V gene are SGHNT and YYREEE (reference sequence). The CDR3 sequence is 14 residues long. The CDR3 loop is CASSLVGDNQPQHF. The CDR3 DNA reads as TGTGCCAGCAGCCTAGTGGGCGACAATCAGCCCCAGCATTTT.

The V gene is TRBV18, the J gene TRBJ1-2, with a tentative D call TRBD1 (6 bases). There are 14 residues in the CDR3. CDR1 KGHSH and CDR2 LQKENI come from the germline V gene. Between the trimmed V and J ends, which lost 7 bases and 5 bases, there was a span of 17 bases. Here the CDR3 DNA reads TGTGCCAGCTTCCCGGGACAAGCGACTTATGGCTACACCTTC. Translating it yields CASFPGQATYGYTF. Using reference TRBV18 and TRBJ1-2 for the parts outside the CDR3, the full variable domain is NAGVMQNPRHLVRRRGQEARLRCSPMKGHSHVYWYRQLPEEGLKFMVYLQKENIIDESGMPKERFSAEFPKEGPSILRIQQVVRGDSAAYFCASFPGQATYGYTFGSGTRLTVV.